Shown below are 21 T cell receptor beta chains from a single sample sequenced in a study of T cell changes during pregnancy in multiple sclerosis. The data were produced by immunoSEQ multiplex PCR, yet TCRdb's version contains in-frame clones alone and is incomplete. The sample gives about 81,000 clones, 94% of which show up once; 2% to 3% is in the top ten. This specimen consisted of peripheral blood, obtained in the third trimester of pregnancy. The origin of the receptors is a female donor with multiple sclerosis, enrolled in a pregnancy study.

The CDR3 DNA follows: TGCGCCAGCAGTGAGTCCCGGGGGGGCACCAGCACAGATACGCAGTATTTT. Protein: CASSESRGGTSTDTQYF. V usage is TRBV10-1 and J usage is TRBJ2-3; 8 bases align to TRBD2. The CDR3 runs 17 residues. Germline CDR1 is WNHNN and CDR2 is SYGVQD (reference sequence). Unmatched junction bases numbered 5, after V lost 0 bases and J lost 0 bases.

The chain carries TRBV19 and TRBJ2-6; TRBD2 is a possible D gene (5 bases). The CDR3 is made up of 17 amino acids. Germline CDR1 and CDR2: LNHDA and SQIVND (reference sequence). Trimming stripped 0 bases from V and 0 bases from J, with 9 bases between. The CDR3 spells CASSIDLEVSGANVLTF. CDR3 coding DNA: TGTGCCAGTAGTATAGATCTGGAGGTCTCTGGGGCCAACGTCCTGACTTTC.

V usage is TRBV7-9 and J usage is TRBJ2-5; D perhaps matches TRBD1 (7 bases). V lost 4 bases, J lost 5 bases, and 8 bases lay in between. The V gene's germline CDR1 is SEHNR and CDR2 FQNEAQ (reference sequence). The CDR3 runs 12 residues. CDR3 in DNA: TGTGCCAGCAGCTCAGGGGGGGAGACCCAGTACTTC. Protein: CASSSGGETQYF.

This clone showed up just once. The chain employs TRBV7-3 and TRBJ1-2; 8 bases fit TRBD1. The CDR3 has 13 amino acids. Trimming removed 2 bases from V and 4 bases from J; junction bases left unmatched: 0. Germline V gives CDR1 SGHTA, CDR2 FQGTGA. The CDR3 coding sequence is TGTGCCAGCAGCTTAGGGACAGGCTATGGCTACACCTTC. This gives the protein CASSLGTGYGYTF.

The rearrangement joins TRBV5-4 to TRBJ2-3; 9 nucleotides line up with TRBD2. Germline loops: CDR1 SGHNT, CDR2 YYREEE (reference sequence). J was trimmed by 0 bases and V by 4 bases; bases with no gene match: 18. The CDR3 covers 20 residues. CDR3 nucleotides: TGTGCCAGCAGCCTTGGGATCTTCGCGGGGGGGCTCACTAGCACAGATACGCAGTATTTT. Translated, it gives CASSLGIFAGGLTSTDTQYF. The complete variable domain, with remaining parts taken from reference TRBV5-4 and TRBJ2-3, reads ETGVTQSPTHLIKTRGQQVTLRCSSQSGHNTVSWYQQALGQGPQFIFQYYREEENGRGNFPPRFSGLQFPNYSSELNVNALELDDSALYLCASSLGIFAGGLTSTDTQYFGPGTRLTVL.

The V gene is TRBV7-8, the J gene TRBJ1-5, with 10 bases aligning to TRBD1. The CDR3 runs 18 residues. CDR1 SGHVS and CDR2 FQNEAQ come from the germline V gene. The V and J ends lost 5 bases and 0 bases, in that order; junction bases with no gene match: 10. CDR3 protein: CASSHLTGGYNSNQPQHF. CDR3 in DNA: TGTGCCAGCAGCCATCTGACAGGGGGCTACAATAGCAATCAGCCCCAGCATTTT.

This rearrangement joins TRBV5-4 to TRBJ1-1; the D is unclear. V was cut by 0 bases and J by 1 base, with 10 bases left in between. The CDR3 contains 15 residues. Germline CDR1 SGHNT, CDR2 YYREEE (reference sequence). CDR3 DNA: TGTGCCAGCAGCTTGGTGGCAGCGGGGAACACTGAAGCTTTCTTT. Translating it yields CASSLVAAGNTEAFF.

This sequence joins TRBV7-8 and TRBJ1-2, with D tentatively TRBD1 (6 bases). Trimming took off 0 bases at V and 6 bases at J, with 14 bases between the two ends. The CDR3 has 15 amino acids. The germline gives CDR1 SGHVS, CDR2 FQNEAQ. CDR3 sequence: CASSLARAGEHGYTF. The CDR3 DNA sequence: TGTGCCAGCAGCTTAGCCCGGGCAGGGGAGCATGGCTACACCTTC.

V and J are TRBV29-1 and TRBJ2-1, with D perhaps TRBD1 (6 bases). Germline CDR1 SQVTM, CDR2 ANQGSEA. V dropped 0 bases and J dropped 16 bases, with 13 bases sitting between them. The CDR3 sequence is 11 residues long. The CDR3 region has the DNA TGCAGCGTTGAAGATATAGGGGGAGCATTCTTC. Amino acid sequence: CSVEDIGGAFF.

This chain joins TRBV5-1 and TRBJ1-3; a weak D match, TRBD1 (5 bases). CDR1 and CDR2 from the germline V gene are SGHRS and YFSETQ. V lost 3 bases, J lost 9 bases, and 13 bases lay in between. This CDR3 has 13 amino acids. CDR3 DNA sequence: TGCGCCAGCAGCTACACGACAGATGGCACCATATATTTT. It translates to CASSYTTDGTIYF.

CDR3 residues: CASSFNSINYGYTF. CDR3 bases: TGTGCCAGCAGTTTTAACAGTATTAACTATGGCTACACCTTC. This chain joins TRBV27 and TRBJ1-2; D is uncertain. CDR3 length: 14 residues. The ends were cut back, 3 bases at V and 1 base at J, with 9 bases in the middle. CDR1 MNHEY and CDR2 SMNVEV come from the germline V gene (reference sequence).

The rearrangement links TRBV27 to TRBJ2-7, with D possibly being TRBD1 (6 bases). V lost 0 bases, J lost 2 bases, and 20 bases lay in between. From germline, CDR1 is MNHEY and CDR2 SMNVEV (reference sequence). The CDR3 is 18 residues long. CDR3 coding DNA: TGTGCCAGCAGTTTATCGATGTCTTCAGGGGTAGTAACCTACGAGCAGTACTTC. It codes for CASSLSMSSGVVTYEQYF.

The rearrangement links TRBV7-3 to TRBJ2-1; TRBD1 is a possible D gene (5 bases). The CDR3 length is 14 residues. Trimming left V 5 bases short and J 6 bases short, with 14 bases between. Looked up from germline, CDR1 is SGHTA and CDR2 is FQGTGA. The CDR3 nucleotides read TGTGCCAGCAGCCAAGAACATAGGGGCAATGAGCAGTTCTTC. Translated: CASSQEHRGNEQFF.

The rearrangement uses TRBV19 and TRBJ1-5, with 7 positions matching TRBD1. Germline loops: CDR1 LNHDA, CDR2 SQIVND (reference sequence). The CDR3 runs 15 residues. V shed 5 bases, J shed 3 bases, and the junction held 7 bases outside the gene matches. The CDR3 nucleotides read TGTGCCAGTAGTCGGAGACAGGGTCTCAATCAGCCCCAGCATTTT. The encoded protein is CASSRRQGLNQPQHF.

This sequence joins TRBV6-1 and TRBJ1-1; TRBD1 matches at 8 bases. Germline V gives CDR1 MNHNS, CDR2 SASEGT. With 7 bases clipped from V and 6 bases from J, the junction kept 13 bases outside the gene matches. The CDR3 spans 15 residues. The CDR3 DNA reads TGTGCCAGCACCGCCTCAGGGGGCGCGGGGGCTGAAGCTTTCTTT. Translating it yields CASTASGGAGAEAFF.

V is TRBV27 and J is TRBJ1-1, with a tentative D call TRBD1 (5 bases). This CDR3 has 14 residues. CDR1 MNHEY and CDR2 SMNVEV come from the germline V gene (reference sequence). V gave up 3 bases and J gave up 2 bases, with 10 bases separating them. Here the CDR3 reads CASSLSQGNTEAFF. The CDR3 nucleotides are TGTGCCAGCAGTTTGAGTCAGGGTAACACTGAAGCTTTCTTT.

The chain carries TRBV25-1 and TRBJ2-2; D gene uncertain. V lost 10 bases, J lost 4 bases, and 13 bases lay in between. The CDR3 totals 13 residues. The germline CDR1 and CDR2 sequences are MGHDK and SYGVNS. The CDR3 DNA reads TGTGCCACCATTGGAGTCGGCACCGGGGAGCTGTTTTTT. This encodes CATIGVGTGELFF.

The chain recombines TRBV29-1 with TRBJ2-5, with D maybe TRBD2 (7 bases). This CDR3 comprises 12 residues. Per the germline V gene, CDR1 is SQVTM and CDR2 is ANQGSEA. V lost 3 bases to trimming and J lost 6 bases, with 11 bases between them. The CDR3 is CSVEEGGKTQYF. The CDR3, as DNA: TGCAGCGTTGAGGAGGGGGGGAAGACCCAGTACTTC.

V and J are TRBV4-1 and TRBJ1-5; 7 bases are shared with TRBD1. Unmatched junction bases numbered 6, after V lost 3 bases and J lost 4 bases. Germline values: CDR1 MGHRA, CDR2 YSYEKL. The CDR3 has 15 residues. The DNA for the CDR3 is TGCGCCAGCAGCCACCTAGGGACAGCGAATCAGCCCCAGCATTTT. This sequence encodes CASSHLGTANQPQHF.

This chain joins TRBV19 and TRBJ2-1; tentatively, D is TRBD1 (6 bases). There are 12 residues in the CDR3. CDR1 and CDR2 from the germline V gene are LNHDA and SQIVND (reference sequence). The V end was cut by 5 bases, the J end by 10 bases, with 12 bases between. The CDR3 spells CASSPSGTEQFF. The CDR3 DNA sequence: TGTGCCAGTAGTCCCTCCGGGACAGAGCAGTTCTTC.

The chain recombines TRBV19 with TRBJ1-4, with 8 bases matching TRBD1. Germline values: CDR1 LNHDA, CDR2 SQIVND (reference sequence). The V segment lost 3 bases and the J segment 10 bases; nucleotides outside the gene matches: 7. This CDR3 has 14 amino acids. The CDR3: CASSMRQDRVKLFF. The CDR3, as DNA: TGTGCCAGTAGTATGCGACAGGACAGGGTAAAACTGTTTTTT.